This TCR beta chain was retrieved from a study of cytomegalovirus exposure and HLA in healthy donors. Overall study findings and caveats: In an earlier analysis, about 90% or about 30%: the productive usage of most TCR beta V segments. Reports showed the classifier diagnosing cytomegalovirus status with high specificity and sensitivity. Among donors in an Asian-associated ancestry cluster, a later analysis reportedly found fewer N-insertions than the roughly 610-donor mean. In vitro checks showed that three CMV-associated chains really do target CMV antigens.

In germline, CDR1 is SGHRS, CDR2 YFSETQ. The CDR3 spans 15 residues. V dropped 0 bases and J dropped 2; count of bases not matched to a gene: 3. It was with 60 Vbeta and 13 Jbeta primers that the PCR ran. Sequencing used immunoSEQ multiplex PCR; TCRdb keeps in-frame clones, though not all of them. The data contain roughly 66,000 clones, just over 75% of them singletons. A remark on this clone: Its matching antigen is unknown.

The sequence came from a man in his fifties in good health and CMV-seronegative. The sample comprised PBMCs. The chain couples TRBV5-1 to TRBJ1-2, with 8 bases fitting TRBD1. This CDR3 reads CASSLGGTGNYGYTF. CDR3 sequence (DNA): TGCGCCAGCAGCTTGGGCGGGACAGGCAACTATGGCTACACCTTC.